This is a list of T cell receptor beta chains from one sample in a study of T cells in pancreatic ductal adenocarcinoma. The table came from immunoSEQ multiplex PCR; TCRdb's copy has only in-frame clones and leaves some out. This repertoire shows tens of thousands of clones, around 90% found once; its top ten account for roughly 2.3%. The specimen was PBMCs. Receptor source: a human donor with pancreatic ductal adenocarcinoma. Both conserved end residues are part of each CDR3. A D gene is named only where the DNA matches it firmly. A row's size may be missing; if present it is once, few, many or a size class.

d_gene	len	v_gene	j_gene	abundance	CDR3aa	CDR3nt
-	17	TRBV19	TRBJ2-1	-	CASSLKPGVLGYNEQFF	TGTGCCAGTAGTCTGAAGCCCGGGGTATTGGGATACAATGAGCAGTTCTTC
TRBD2	15	TRBV28	TRBJ2-7	-	CASSSRLARSYEQYF	TGTGCCAGCAGTTCTCGACTAGCTAGGTCCTACGAGCAGTACTTC
TRBD2	19	TRBV19	TRBJ2-1	-	CASSIAGTSGRGFYNEQFF	TGTGCCAGTAGTATAGCCGGGACTAGCGGGAGGGGATTCTACAATGAGCAGTTCTTC
TRBD1	14	TRBV7-9	TRBJ1-1	-	CASSLTGTNTEAFF	TGTGCCAGCAGCTTGACAGGGACCAACACTGAAGCTTTCTTT
TRBD1	14	TRBV2	TRBJ1-1	-	CASSLTGGGTEAFF	TGTGCCAGCAGTTTAACAGGGGGGGGCACTGAAGCTTTCTTT
-	14	TRBV7-9	TRBJ2-5	-	CASSLSRAQETQYF	TGTGCCAGCAGCTTGTCCAGGGCCCAAGAGACCCAGTACTTC
-	15	TRBV4-3	TRBJ2-1	-	CASSQDHGSVNEQFF	TGCGCCAGCAGCCAAGATCATGGCTCCGTCAATGAGCAGTTCTTC
TRBD1	15	TRBV29-1	TRBJ2-5	-	CSVEDRDRAIPAQYF	TGCAGCGTTGAAGATCGGGACAGGGCGATTCCGGCCCAGTACTTC
-	14	TRBV5-1	TRBJ2-1	-	CASSSYGESNEQFF	TGCGCCAGCAGCTCCTACGGGGAGAGCAATGAGCAGTTCTTC
TRBD1	15	TRBV19	TRBJ2-3	-	CASSTTGFGTDTQYF	TGTGCCAGTAGTACGACAGGGTTCGGCACAGATACGCAGTATTTT
-	16	TRBV11-2	TRBJ2-3	once	CASSQQMGISTDTQYF	TGTGCCAGCAGCCAACAAATGGGGATAAGCACAGATACGCAGTATTTT
-	12	TRBV11-2	TRBJ2-3	-	CASSLDHRGAAF	TGTGCCAGCAGCTTAGATCATCGGGGGGCGGCTTTT
-	15	TRBV5-5	TRBJ1-5	-	CASSPGGFSNQPQHF	TGTGCCAGCAGCCCCGGAGGATTCAGCAATCAGCCCCAGCATTTT
-	14	TRBV6-5	TRBJ1-5	-	CASIIDSNNQPQHF	TGTGCCAGCATAATAGACAGTAACAATCAGCCCCAGCATTTT
TRBD1	15	TRBV19	TRBJ1-1	-	CASSDPGTENTEAFF	TGTGCCAGTAGCGATCCCGGGACAGAGAACACTGAAGCTTTCTTT
-	12	TRBV6-5	TRBJ2-7	once	CASSYSNREQYF	TGTGCCAGCAGTTATTCTAACAGGGAGCAGTACTTC